Here is one TCR beta chain with its context. It has no known antigen specificity. No much larger clone exists at a distance of one base, and base qualities are not known. The entire amount of isolated RNA was reverse transcribed using the High Capacity cDNA Reverse Transcription Kit, so the sequenced TCRB transcripts were expressed ones. Deep immunoSEQ sequencing was performed on naive, central memory and regulatory T cell samples, with an average of roughly 3.6 million total reads per sample. After sorted cells were lysed in RLT buffer, RNA was extracted with DNase-treated RNeasy Micro or Mini kits, with the choice depending on cell number. To prevent cross-contamination, every cell subset was processed on its own, while patient and healthy donor samples were processed together. TCRB sequences were amplified from cDNA with the immunoSEQ multiplex PCR, producing 87-bp fragments spanning the CDR3 region. The amplicons were sequenced using the Illumina HiSeq platform. In the source study's methods: PCR bias was corrected computationally using synthetic template baselines, and reads within Hamming distance 2 were collapsed, with unmergeable singletons discarded. By aligning reads against IMGT, V, D and J genes, CDR3 length, and insertions or deletions at six rearrangement sites were assigned. Within each subset, clonotype counts were normalized to sorted cell number, and only after that were true diversity and Gini coefficients computed with the tcR R package. The overlap coefficient, calculated on TCRB nucleotide sequences, was used to quantify repertoire sharing. Out-of-frame TCRB sequences from naive cells were analyzed as a proxy for the pre-selection repertoire. Not all clones reach the TCRdb copy of this immuneACCESS table, which keeps in-frame sequences only. Checked studies attribute under half of the gap to unresolved V genes and leave the rest unexplained. V, J and clone size reflect that table, while D and trimming were determined from the DNA. This sample holds 350,000 to 450,000 clones; approximately 14% were observed only once. The ten top clones hold roughly 0.033% of the sample.

The data originate from a study of beta chain features in type 1 diabetes (dated by TCRdb to 2016 to 2019). Concerning the study at large: Mean age, gender distribution, total cell number and subset yield did not differ between patients and healthy donors. A total of roughly 100 million sorted cells were examined across all samples, and the number of cells per subset was strongly correlated with RNA yield. Whereas all 28 donors provided naive and central memory subsets, regulatory and stem cell-like memory subsets were isolated from just 8 patients and about eight healthy donors. The study compared the TCRB repertoires of sorted circulating CD4+ T cell subsets in recently diagnosed type 1 diabetes patients with those in matched healthy donors.

The CDR3 contains 15 residues, cysteine and phenylalanine counted. The entry retains the CDR3 DNA only, 45 bases that are in frame from base 1. V lost 3 bases and J lost 1 base; the stretch between them is 12 bases long. CDR1 and CDR2, looked up from the germline V gene, are KGHSH and LQKENI. A single peripheral blood draw of around 100 mL on average was collected from each donor into heparinised tubes. Naive, central memory, regulatory and stem cell-like memory CD4+ T cells were sorted on a BD FACSAria II using a panel including CD45RO, CCR7, CD25, CD127, CD95 and CD27. All sorted populations exceeded 95% purity. Right away, PBMCs were isolated by Lymphoprep density gradient centrifugation and were stained directly, with no culture step. So that batch effects would be minimized, each experiment stained and sorted samples in pairs, pairing one healthy donor with one patient. Study-wide findings and limitations: Because cDNA was sequenced instead of genomic DNA, activated cells with high expression could be over-represented, although the groups did not differ in activation or CD3 levels. Shorter templates might be favored by PCR, yet because patient and control samples were amplified and corrected together, any such skew would affect both groups equally. HLA sub-analyses involved small numbers of individuals, so any influence of HLA type on TCRB rearrangement remained unresolved. Naive, central memory and regulatory TCRB repertoires appeared to be more similar among patients than among healthy donors. Fewer insertions and more nucleotide deletions at VDJ recombination sites were observed in patients with type 1 diabetes, implying thymic rearrangement abnormalities. Type 1 diabetes patients showed a moderate but significant shortening of TCRB CDR3 length in all four CD4+ subsets.

The chain is assembled from TRBV18 and TRBJ1-1; the D gene identity is not certain. This receptor was identified in a man aged 25 to 40 in good health. The sample was naive CD4+ T cells from blood. Interpreted using the paper, the cell subset or site label stands for: true naive CD4+ T cells. The DNA sequence follows: TGTGCCAGCTCACCCTTAGAGGTGGGGAACACTGAAGCTTTCTTT. Its protein reads: CASSPLEVGNTEAFF.